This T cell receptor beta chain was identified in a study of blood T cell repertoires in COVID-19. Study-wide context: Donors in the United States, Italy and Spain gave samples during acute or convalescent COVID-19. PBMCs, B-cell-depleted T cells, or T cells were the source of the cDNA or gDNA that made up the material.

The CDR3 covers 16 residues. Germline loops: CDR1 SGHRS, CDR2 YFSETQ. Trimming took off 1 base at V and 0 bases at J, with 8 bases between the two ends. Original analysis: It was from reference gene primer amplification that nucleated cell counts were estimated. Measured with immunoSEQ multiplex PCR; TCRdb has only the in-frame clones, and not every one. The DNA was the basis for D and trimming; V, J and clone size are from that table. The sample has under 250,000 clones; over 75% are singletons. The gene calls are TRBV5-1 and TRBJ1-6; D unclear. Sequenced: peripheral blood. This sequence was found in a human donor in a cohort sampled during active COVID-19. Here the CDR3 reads CASSLRRGSYNSPLHF. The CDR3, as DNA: TGCGCCAGCAGCTTGAGGCGGGGCTCCTATAATTCACCCCTCCACTTT.